This passage covers 27 T cell receptor beta chains from one sample sequenced in a study of a mutant IDH1 vaccine in newly diagnosed glioma. No cognate antigen is known for these TCRs. Specified time point: week 5, during vaccination. The vaccine gave 300 ug of a 20-mer mutant IDH1 peptide subcutaneously per dose. Sequenced by immunoSEQ multiplex PCR; TCRdb stores in-frame clones only, minus some. The sample shows 40,000 or so clones, over 75% of them seen only once. Sequencing was performed on PBMCs, taken from a glioma patient whose treatment included an IDH1 peptide vaccine. The origin of the receptors is a man aged 35 to 55 with glioma.

The chain uses TRBV25-1 and TRBJ2-7, with 9 bases fitting TRBD1. The CDR3 has 13 amino acids. Germline V gene sequence: CDR1 MGHDK, CDR2 SYGVNS. V trimming: 6 bases; J trimming: 2 bases; junction bases outside the gene matches: 2. The CDR3, as DNA: TGTGCCAGCAGGGGGACAGGGCCCTACGAGCAGTACTTC. It yields the protein CASRGTGPYEQYF.

V usage is TRBV6-7 and J usage is TRBJ2-2; 11 nucleotides line up with TRBD1. TRBV6-7 is an open reading frame whose function is uncertain. The J segment lost 5 bases and the V segment lost 9 bases, leaving 2 bases of the junction unmatched. CDR3 size: 13 residues. CDR3 loop: CASGQGATGELFF. CDR3 sequence (DNA): TGTGCCAGTGGACAGGGGGCAACCGGGGAGCTGTTTTTT.

V usage is TRBV7-2 and J usage is TRBJ1-1, with a tentative D call TRBD1 (5 bases). This CDR3 comprises 15 residues. The germline V and J ends were trimmed by 5 bases and 5 bases, with 18 bases remaining between them. The germline V gene encodes CDR1 SGHTA and CDR2 FQGNSA. CDR3 nucleotide sequence: TGTGCCAGCAGCCGGGACCCAGCGAGTGGGACTGAAGCTTTCTTT. This translates into CASSRDPASGTEAFF.

This sequence joins TRBV5-4 and TRBJ2-7, with D perhaps matching TRBD1 (5 bases). Between the trimmed V and J ends, which lost 6 bases and 5 bases, there was a span of 9 bases. The CDR3 contains 11 residues. Germline values: CDR1 SGHNT, CDR2 YYREEE (reference sequence). CDR3 coding DNA: TGTGCCAGCATCTCAGGGAACGAGCAGTACTTC. Its protein is CASISGNEQYF.

The chain carries TRBV27 and TRBJ2-6, with a tentative D call TRBD1 (5 bases). V was trimmed by 8 bases and J by 3 bases, leaving 23 bases between them. The germline CDR1 and CDR2 sequences are MNHEY and SMNVEV (reference sequence). The CDR3 runs 18 residues. The CDR3 protein is CASAIRQGWSDGANVLTF. The CDR3 DNA is TGTGCCAGCGCGATACGTCAGGGTTGGAGCGATGGGGCCAACGTCCTGACTTTC.

The rearrangement uses TRBV5-6 and TRBJ2-5; 9 bases line up with TRBD2. With V trimmed by 0 bases and J by 10 bases, 7 bases remained unmatched. Per the germline V gene, CDR1 is SGHDT and CDR2 is YYEEEE. This CDR3 region has 14 residues. The CDR3 loop reads CASSLGPAGGYQYF. CDR3 nucleotides: TGTGCCAGCAGCTTGGGGCCTGCGGGAGGGTACCAGTACTTC.

The genes are TRBV4-1 and TRBJ1-2; 7 positions agree with TRBD1. Germline V gives CDR1 MGHRA, CDR2 YSYEKL. Trimming took 3 bases from V and 3 from J; bases not matched to a gene: 7. CDR3 size: 15 residues. The chain's CDR3 is CASSQDDRVDYGYTF. In DNA, the CDR3 is TGCGCCAGCAGCCAGGATGACAGGGTGGACTATGGCTACACCTTC.

The rearrangement joins TRBV29-1 to TRBJ2-3; TRBD1 or TRBD2 may be the D gene (5 bases each). V gave up 2 bases and J gave up 2 bases, with 17 bases separating them. The CDR3 consists of 16 residues. Germline lookup yields CDR1 SQVTM and CDR2 ANQGSEA. CDR3 DNA sequence: TGCAGCGTTGAAAAGAGGGGTGGGGGATTCACAGATACGCAGTATTTT. This codes for CSVEKRGGGFTDTQYF.

This rearrangement joins TRBV4-3 to TRBJ2-1; D perhaps matches TRBD1 (5 bases). CDR1 is LGHNA, CDR2 YSLEER, per germline. Trimming took 2 bases from V and 6 from J, leaving 17 bases between them. The CDR3 spans 16 residues. For the CDR3, the DNA is TGCGCCAGCAGCCAAAGGGGCACTACAGCGCCCAATGAGCAGTTCTTC. It codes for CASSQRGTTAPNEQFF.

The rearrangement uses TRBV5-1 and TRBJ1-1, with a tentative D call TRBD1 (5 bases). The CDR3 has 15 residues. V lost 0 bases, J lost 0 bases, and 9 bases lay in between. Per germline, CDR1 SGHRS and CDR2 YFSETQ. In DNA form, the CDR3 reads TGCGCCAGCAGCTTGGGCTTCAGGGTGAACACTGAAGCTTTCTTT. This sequence encodes CASSLGFRVNTEAFF.

The chain recombines TRBV25-1 with TRBJ1-2; 9 nucleotides agree with TRBD1. Germline lookup yields CDR1 MGHDK and CDR2 SYGVNS. There are 13 residues in the CDR3. V was pared by 7 bases and J by 7 bases, with 7 bases of the junction left unmatched. The CDR3 coding sequence is TGTGCCAGCAAGAGGACAGGGGCGATTGGCTACACCTTC. Translation gives CASKRTGAIGYTF.

The gene calls are TRBV5-1 and TRBJ2-3; 8 positions agree with TRBD2. Germline V gene sequence: CDR1 SGHRS, CDR2 YFSETQ. The CDR3 totals 14 residues. V shed 4 bases, J shed 5 bases, and the junction held 6 bases outside the gene matches. The CDR3 sequence: CASSLGLAQDTQYF. The CDR3 nucleotides are TGCGCCAGCAGCCTCGGACTAGCCCAAGATACGCAGTATTTT.

The chain couples TRBV18 to TRBJ1-3; the D is unclear. Trimming pared 2 bases from V and 1 base from J, leaving 9 bases between. Per germline, CDR1 KGHSH and CDR2 LQKENI. The CDR3 consists of 15 residues. As DNA, the CDR3 is TGTGCCAGCTCACCAGGGGTTGGATCTGGAAACACCATATATTTT. It codes for CASSPGVGSGNTIYF. The full variable domain, with the rest looked up from reference TRBV18 and TRBJ1-3, is NAGVMQNPRHLVRRRGQEARLRCSPMKGHSHVYWYRQLPEEGLKFMVYLQKENIIDESGMPKERFSAEFPKEGPSILRIQQVVRGDSAAYFCASSPGVGSGNTIYFGEGSWLTVV.

The sample holds a few counts of this clone. The chain couples TRBV18 to TRBJ2-5; D gene uncertain. Trimming pared 0 bases from V and 4 bases from J, leaving 9 bases between. The V gene's germline CDR1 is KGHSH and CDR2 LQKENI. This CDR3 is 14 amino acids long. CDR3 DNA: TGTGCCAGCTCACCACCGTCGGGTCTAGAGACCCAGTACTTC. It specifies CASSPPSGLETQYF. The variable domain in full, completed from reference TRBV18 and TRBJ2-5, reads NAGVMQNPRHLVRRRGQEARLRCSPMKGHSHVYWYRQLPEEGLKFMVYLQKENIIDESGMPKERFSAEFPKEGPSILRIQQVVRGDSAAYFCASSPPSGLETQYFGPGTRLLVL.

The chain uses TRBV7-2 and TRBJ2-2; no reliable D call. Germline V gene data show CDR1 as SGHTA and CDR2 as FQGNSA. V lost 5 bases and J 1 base, leaving 8 bases between the germline ends. This CDR3 is built from 14 residues. CDR3: CASSADGNTGELFF. In DNA, the CDR3 is TGTGCCAGCAGCGCAGACGGGAACACCGGGGAGCTGTTTTTT.

The genes are TRBV27 and TRBJ2-3; the D is unclear. V gave up 0 bases and J gave up 5 bases, with 6 bases separating them. Germline CDR1 and CDR2: MNHEY and SMNVEV (reference sequence). This CDR3 contains 13 residues. The CDR3 protein is CASSLSRRDTQYF. In DNA form, the CDR3 reads TGTGCCAGCAGTTTATCGAGACGAGATACGCAGTATTTT.

This clone was detected once. The chain has TRBV28 and TRBJ2-5; TRBD1 agrees at 9 bases. CDR1 and CDR2 (germline): MDHEN, SYDVKM. The CDR3 length is 13 residues. In nucleotides, the CDR3 is TGTAATACAGGGGGCGCTGACCAAGAGACCCAGTACTTC. This sequence encodes CNTGGADQETQYF.

This chain links TRBV19 with TRBJ2-4, with a tentative D call TRBD1 (5 bases). Germline lookup yields CDR1 LNHDA and CDR2 SQIVND (reference sequence). V gave up 8 bases and J gave up 3 bases, with 17 bases separating them. The CDR3 loop spans 15 amino acids. This CDR3 is CASGQGSMGKNIQYF. In DNA, the CDR3 is TGTGCCAGTGGCCAGGGATCGATGGGCAAAAACATTCAGTACTTC.

V gene TRBV9 combines with J gene TRBJ2-6, with 7 bases lining up with TRBD1. Germline V gives CDR1 SGDLS, CDR2 YYNGEE. J gave up 0 bases and V 0 bases, and 6 bases lay outside the gene matches. The CDR3 length is 18 residues. CDR3 sequence: CASSVATGQYSGANVLTF. The CDR3 DNA reads TGTGCCAGCAGCGTAGCTACGGGACAGTACTCTGGGGCCAACGTCCTGACTTTC. Looking up the rest from reference TRBV9 and TRBJ2-6 gives the full variable domain: DSGVTQTPKHLITATGQRVTLRCSPRSGDLSVYWYQQSLDQGLQFLIQYYNGEERAKGNILERFSAQQFPDLHSELNLSSLELGDSALYFCASSVATGQYSGANVLTFGAGSRLTVL.

This clone came up once. The sample has other DNA sequences that encode this CDR3 too. The chain employs TRBV7-2 and TRBJ2-7, with D perhaps matching TRBD2 (5 bases). The germline CDR1 and CDR2 sequences are SGHTA and FQGNSA. The length of the CDR3 is 15 residues. Trimming left V 1 base short and J 2 bases short, with 12 bases between. The CDR3, as DNA: TGTGCCAGCAGCTTAGACGGGCGGGCGACCTACGAGCAGTACTTC. This translates into CASSLDGRATYEQYF.

V usage is TRBV7-2 and J usage is TRBJ2-3; D gene unclear. The CDR3 extends over 15 amino acids. Looked up from germline, CDR1 is SGHTA and CDR2 is FQGNSA. V lost 3 bases, J lost 3 bases, and 13 bases lay in between. CDR3 loop: CASSLTGLQTDTQYF. CDR3 sequence (DNA): TGTGCCAGCAGCTTGACCGGCCTACAAACAGATACGCAGTATTTT.

The genes are TRBV6-5 and TRBJ1-5; 7 bases are shared with TRBD1. The CDR3 totals 15 residues. V dropped 2 bases and J dropped 5; count of bases not matched to a gene: 6. Looked up from germline, CDR1 is MNHEY and CDR2 is SVGAGI. The CDR3, as DNA: TGTGCCAGCAGTTACGGCAGGGGGGGCCATCAGCCCCAGCATTTT. As protein: CASSYGRGGHQPQHF.

V gene TRBV25-1 combines with J gene TRBJ1-2; 7 positions agree with TRBD1. This CDR3 has 14 amino acids. The V segment lost 2 bases and the J segment 6 bases; nucleotides outside the gene matches: 6. CDR1 is MGHDK and CDR2 is SYGVNS in the germline V gene. The CDR3 coding sequence is TGTGCCAGCAGTGAACAGCAGGGGGAGGATGGCTACACCTTC. It is translated as CASSEQQGEDGYTF.

This chain connects TRBV28 to TRBJ1-5; TRBD1 aligns across 8 bases. Trimming took 0 bases from V and 2 from J; bases not matched to a gene: 0. The CDR3 runs to 15 residues. CDR1 MDHEN and CDR2 SYDVKM come from the germline V gene. The CDR3, as DNA: TGTGCCAGCAGTTTATGGACAGGGGGCAATCAGCCCCAGCATTTT. This sequence encodes CASSLWTGGNQPQHF. Drawing the rest from reference TRBV28 and TRBJ1-5, the complete variable domain is DVKVTQSSRYLVKRTGEKVFLECVQDMDHENMFWYRQDPGLGLRLIYFSYDVKMKEKGDIPEGYSVSREKKERFSLILESASTNQTSMYLCASSLWTGGNQPQHFGDGTRLSIL.

V gene TRBV18 combines with J gene TRBJ2-1, with D uncertain. Germline CDR1 reads KGHSH; CDR2 reads LQKENI. The CDR3 covers 13 residues. The V end lost 4 bases, the J end lost 7 bases, and 11 bases lay between the germline ends. In DNA form, the CDR3 reads TGTGCCAGCTCACGATTAGAAGTAAATGAGCAGTTCTTC. It encodes CASSRLEVNEQFF.

The J gene is TRBJ2-2, the V gene TRBV6-5; D is unclear. Germline CDR1 MNHEY, CDR2 SVGAGI. The V end was cut by 5 bases, the J end by 2 bases, with 3 bases between. The CDR3 consists of 12 residues. CDR3 sequence: CASSHNTGELFF. DNA of the CDR3: TGTGCCAGCAGTCATAACACCGGGGAGCTGTTTTTT.

In nucleotides, the CDR3 is TGTGCCAGCAGCTTACCCCCCCAAGAGACCCAGTACTTC. Its protein is CASSLPPQETQYF. The chain employs TRBV7-9 and TRBJ2-5; no clear D gene. The ends were cut back, 2 bases at V and 1 base at J, with 5 bases in the middle. The germline V gene encodes CDR1 SEHNR and CDR2 FQNEAQ (reference sequence). CDR3 size: 13 residues.